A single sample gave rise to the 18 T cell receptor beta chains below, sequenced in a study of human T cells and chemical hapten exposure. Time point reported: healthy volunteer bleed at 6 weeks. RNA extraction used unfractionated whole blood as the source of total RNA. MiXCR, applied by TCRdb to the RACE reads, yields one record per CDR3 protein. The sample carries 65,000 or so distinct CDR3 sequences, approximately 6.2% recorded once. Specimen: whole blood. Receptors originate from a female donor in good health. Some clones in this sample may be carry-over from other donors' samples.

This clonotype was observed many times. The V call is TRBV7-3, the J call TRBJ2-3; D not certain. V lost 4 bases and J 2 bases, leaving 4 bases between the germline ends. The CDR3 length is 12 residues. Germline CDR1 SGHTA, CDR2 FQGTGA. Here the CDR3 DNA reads TGTGCCAGCAGCTCAAACACAGATACGCAGTATTTT. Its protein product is CASSSNTDTQYF.

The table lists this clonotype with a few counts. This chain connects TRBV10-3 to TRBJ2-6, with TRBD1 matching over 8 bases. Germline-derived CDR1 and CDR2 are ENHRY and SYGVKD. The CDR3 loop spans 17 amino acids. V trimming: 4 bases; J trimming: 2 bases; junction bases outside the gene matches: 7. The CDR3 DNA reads TGTGCCATCAGTGCAGACAGGGGACTCGCTGGGGCCAACGTCCTGACTTTC. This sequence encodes CAISADRGLAGANVLTF.

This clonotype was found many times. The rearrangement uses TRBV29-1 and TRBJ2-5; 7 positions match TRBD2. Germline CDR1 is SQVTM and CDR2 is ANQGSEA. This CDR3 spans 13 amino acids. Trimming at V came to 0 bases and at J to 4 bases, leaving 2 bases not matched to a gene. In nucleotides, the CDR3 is TGCAGCGTTGAAGAGGGGAGGGGAGAGACCCAGTACTTC. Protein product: CSVEEGRGETQYF.

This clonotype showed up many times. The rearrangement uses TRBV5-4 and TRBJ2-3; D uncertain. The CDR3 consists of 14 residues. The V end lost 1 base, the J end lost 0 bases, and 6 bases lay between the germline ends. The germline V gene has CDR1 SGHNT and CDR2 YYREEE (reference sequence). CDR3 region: CASSLPDSTDTQYF. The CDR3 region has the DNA TGTGCCAGCAGCTTGCCGGATAGCACAGATACGCAGTATTTT.

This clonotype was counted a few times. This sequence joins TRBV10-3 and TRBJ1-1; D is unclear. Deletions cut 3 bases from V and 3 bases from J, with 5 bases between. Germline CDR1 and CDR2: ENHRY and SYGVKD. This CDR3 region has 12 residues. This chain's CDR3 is CAISEGDTEAFF. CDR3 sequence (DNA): TGTGCCATCAGTGAAGGAGACACTGAAGCTTTCTTT.

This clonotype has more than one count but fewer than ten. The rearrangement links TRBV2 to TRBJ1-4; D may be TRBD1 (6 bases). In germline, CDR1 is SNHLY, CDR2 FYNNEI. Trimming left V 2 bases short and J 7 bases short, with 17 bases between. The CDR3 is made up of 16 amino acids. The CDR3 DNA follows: TGTGCCAGCAGTGAACAGGGGCCGCATTCCGGTGAAAAACTGTTTTTT. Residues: CASSEQGPHSGEKLFF.

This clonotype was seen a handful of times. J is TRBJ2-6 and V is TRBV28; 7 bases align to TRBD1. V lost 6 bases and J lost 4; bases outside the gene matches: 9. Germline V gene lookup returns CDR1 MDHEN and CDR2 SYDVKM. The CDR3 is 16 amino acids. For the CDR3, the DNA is TGTGCCAGCAGGACCAAGGGGGCGCGGGGGGCCAACGTCCTGACTTTC. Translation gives CASRTKGARGANVLTF. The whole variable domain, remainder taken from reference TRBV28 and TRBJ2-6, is DVKVTQSSRYLVKRTGEKVFLECVQDMDHENMFWYRQDPGLGLRLIYFSYDVKMKEKGDIPEGYSVSREKKERFSLILESASTNQTSMYLCASRTKGARGANVLTFGAGSRLTVL.

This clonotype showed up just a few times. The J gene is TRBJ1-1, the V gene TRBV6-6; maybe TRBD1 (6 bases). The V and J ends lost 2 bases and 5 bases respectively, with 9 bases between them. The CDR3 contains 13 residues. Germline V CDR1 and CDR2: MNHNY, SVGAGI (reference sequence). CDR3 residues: CASSYADSTEAFF. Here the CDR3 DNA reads TGTGCCAGCAGTTACGCGGACAGTACTGAAGCTTTCTTT.

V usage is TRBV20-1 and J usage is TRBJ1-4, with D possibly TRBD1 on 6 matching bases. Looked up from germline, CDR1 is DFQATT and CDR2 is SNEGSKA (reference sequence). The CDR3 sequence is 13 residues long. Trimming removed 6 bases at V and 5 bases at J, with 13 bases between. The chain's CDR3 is CSAATGGNEKLFF. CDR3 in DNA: TGCAGTGCCGCCACTGGGGGCAATGAAAAACTGTTTTTT.

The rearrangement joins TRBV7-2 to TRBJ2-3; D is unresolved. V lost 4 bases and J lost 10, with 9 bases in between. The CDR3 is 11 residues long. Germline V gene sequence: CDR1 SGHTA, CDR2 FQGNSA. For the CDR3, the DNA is TGTGCCAGCAGCTCAAGGGTGTCGCAGTATTTT. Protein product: CASSSRVSQYF. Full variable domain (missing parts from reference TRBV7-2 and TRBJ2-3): GAGVSQSPSNKVTEKGKDVELRCDPISGHTALYWYRQSLGQGLEFLIYFQGNSAPDKSGLPSDRFSAERTGGSVSTLTIQRTQQEDSAVYLCASSSRVSQYFGPGTRLTVL.

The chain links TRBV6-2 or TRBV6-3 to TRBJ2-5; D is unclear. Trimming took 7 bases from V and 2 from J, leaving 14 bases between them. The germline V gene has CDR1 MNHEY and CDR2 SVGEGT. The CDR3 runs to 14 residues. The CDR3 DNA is TGTGCCAGCACAAGCTTCAGACATCAAGAGACCCAGTACTTC. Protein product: CASTSFRHQETQYF.

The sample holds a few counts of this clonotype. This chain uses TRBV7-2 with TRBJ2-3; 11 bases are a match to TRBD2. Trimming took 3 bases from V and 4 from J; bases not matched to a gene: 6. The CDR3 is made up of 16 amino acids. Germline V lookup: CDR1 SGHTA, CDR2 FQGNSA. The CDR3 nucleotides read TGTGCCAGCAGCTTTCCTGGGACTAGCGGCTCAGATACGCAGTATTTT. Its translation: CASSFPGTSGSDTQYF.

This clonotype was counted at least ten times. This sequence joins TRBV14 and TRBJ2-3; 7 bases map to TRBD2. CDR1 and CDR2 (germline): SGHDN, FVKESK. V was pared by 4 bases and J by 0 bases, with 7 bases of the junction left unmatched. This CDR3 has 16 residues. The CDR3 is CASSLSGGLSTDTQYF. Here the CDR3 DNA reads TGTGCCAGCAGCCTTTCCGGGGGACTAAGCACAGATACGCAGTATTTT.

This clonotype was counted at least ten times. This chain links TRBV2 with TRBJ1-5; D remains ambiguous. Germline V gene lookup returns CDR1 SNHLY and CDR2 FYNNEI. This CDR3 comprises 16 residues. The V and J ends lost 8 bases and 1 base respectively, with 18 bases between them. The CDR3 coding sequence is TGTGCCAGCGGACCCCCGGGCCCCGCAAGCAATCAGCCCCAGCATTTT. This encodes CASGPPGPASNQPQHF.

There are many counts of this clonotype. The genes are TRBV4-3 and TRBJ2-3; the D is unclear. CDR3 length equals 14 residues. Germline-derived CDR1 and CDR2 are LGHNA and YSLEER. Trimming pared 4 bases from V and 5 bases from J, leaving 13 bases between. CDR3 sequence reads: CASSPRNAIDTQYF. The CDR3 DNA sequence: TGCGCCAGCAGCCCCCGAAACGCGATAGATACGCAGTATTTT.

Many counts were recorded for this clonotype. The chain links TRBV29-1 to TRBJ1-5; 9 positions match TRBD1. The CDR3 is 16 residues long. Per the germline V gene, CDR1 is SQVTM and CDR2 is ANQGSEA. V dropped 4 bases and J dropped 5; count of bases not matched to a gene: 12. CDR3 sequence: CSVVLSGTGRDQPQHF. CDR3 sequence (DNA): TGCAGCGTTGTCCTATCCGGGACAGGGAGGGATCAGCCCCAGCATTTT.

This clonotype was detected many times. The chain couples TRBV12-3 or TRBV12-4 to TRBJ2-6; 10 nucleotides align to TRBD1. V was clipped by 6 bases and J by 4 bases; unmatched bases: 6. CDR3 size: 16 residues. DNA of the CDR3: TGTGCCAGCAGCGGGACAGGGGCTTCCGGGGCCAACGTCCTGACTTTC. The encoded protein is CASSGTGASGANVLTF.

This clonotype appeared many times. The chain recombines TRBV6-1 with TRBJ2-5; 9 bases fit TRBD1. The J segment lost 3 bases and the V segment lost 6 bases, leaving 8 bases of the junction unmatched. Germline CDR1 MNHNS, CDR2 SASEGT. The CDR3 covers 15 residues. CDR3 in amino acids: CASRSPDRGKETQYF. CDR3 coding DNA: TGTGCCAGCAGGTCCCCGGACAGGGGAAAAGAGACCCAGTACTTC.